Listed below are T cell receptor beta chains from one sample, sequenced in a study of cytomegalovirus exposure and HLA in healthy donors. Measured with immunoSEQ multiplex PCR; TCRdb has only the in-frame clones, and not every one. The repertoire holds some 81,000 clones, more than 65% seen once, with more than 9.5% in the top ten. Sequences were obtained from PBMCs. The receptors here all came from a middle-aged woman in good health and CMV-seropositive. CDR3s include the opening cysteine and the closing phenylalanine or tryptophan. A D gene is named only where the DNA matches it firmly. Clone size is given for some rows only: seen once, a few or many times, or a class if the clone is expanded.

v_gene	j_gene	d_gene	abundance	CDR3aa	CDR3nt
TRBV7-9	TRBJ2-2	.	.	CASSLASDTGELFF	TGTGCCAGCAGCTTAGCGTCCGACACCGGGGAGCTGTTTTTT
TRBV7-2	TRBJ2-7	.	.	CASSLVLASYEQYF	TGTGCCAGCAGCTTAGTCTTGGCTTCCTACGAGCAGTACTTC
TRBV6-5	TRBJ2-2	.	few	CASSYSRGHNSGELFF	TGTGCCAGCAGTTACTCGAGAGGGCATAACAGCGGGGAGCTGTTTTTT
TRBV30	TRBJ2-4	TRBD1	.	CAWSVQGGLNIQYF	TGTGCCTGGAGTGTACAGGGGGGCCTAAACATTCAGTACTTC
TRBV5-4	TRBJ2-7	.	.	CASSSTGTRSSYEQYF	TGTGCCAGCAGCTCGACCGGGACACGGAGCTCCTACGAGCAGTACTTC
TRBV6-6	TRBJ2-7	TRBD1	.	CASSTRTGSSYEQYF	TGTGCCAGCAGTACACGGACAGGGAGCTCCTACGAGCAGTACTTC
TRBV2	TRBJ1-1	TRBD1	.	CASSSNHRGLTEAFF	TGTGCCAGCAGTTCGAACCACAGGGGGCTCACTGAAGCTTTCTTT
TRBV6-5	TRBJ1-2	.	.	CASPDTGHYGYTF	TGTGCCAGCCCCGACACAGGGCACTATGGCTACACCTTC
TRBV5-5	TRBJ2-3	.	few	CASSLVGQTADTQYF	TGTGCCAGCAGCTTGGTCGGACAAACCGCAGATACGCAGTATTTT
TRBV7-2	TRBJ1-3	.	.	CASSQGGSGNTIYF	TGTGCCAGCAGCCAAGGGGGCTCTGGAAACACCATATATTTT
TRBV11-1	TRBJ2-2	TRBD1	.	CASSLDRLYGAGELFF	TGTGCCAGCAGCCTGGACAGGCTCTACGGAGCCGGGGAGCTGTTTTTT
TRBV6-5	TRBJ2-7	.	.	CASRSTGYSYEQYF	TGTGCCAGCAGGTCGACAGGCTACTCCTACGAGCAGTACTTC
TRBV20-1	TRBJ1-1	.	.	CSARRFPEAFF	TGCAGTGCTAGACGGTTTCCTGAAGCTTTCTTT
TRBV5-5	TRBJ1-1	TRBD1	.	CASIRGIRTEAFF	TGTGCCAGCATCAGGGGGATACGGACTGAAGCTTTCTTT
TRBV28	TRBJ1-5	.	.	CASSPGPQGSNQPQHF	TGTGCCAGCAGTCCCGGGCCTCAGGGGAGCAATCAGCCCCAGCATTTT
TRBV2	TRBJ2-1	.	.	CASKRYRDEQFF	TGTGCCAGCAAACGCTATCGGGATGAGCAGTTCTTC
TRBV30	TRBJ1-4	.	.	CAWSVGDEKLFF	TGTGCCTGGAGTGTTGGAGATGAAAAACTGTTTTTT
TRBV27	TRBJ1-5	.	.	CASSLTLQGPQHF	TGTGCCAGCAGTCTAACCTTACAGGGACCCCAGCATTTT
TRBV30	TRBJ2-7	TRBD2	.	CAWSVGGGAYEQYF	TGTGCCTGGAGTGTAGGCGGGGGAGCCTACGAGCAGTACTTC
TRBV5-1	TRBJ1-6	TRBD1	.	CASSLGGQGNSPLHF	TGCGCCAGCAGCCTCGGAGGACAGGGAAATTCACCCCTCCACTTT
TRBV5-1	TRBJ2-7	.	.	CASSLEGGEQYF	TGCGCCAGCAGCTTAGAAGGGGGAGAGCAGTACTTC
TRBV7-8	TRBJ1-2	.	once	CASSQQGENYGYPF	TGTGCCAGCAGCCAACAGGGAGAAAACTATGGCTACCCCTTC
TRBV27	TRBJ2-7	TRBD2	.	CASSETGTSGYEQYF	TGTGCCAGCAGCGAAACCGGGACTAGCGGATACGAGCAGTACTTC
TRBV5-6	TRBJ1-5	.	few	CASSVGGFGNQPQHF	TGTGCCAGCAGCGTGGGAGGGTTCGGCAATCAGCCCCAGCATTTT
TRBV9	TRBJ1-3	TRBD1	.	CASSVDARGLGNTIYF	TGTGCCAGCAGCGTAGATGCCAGGGGGCTTGGAAACACCATATATTTT
TRBV30	TRBJ2-1	.	.	CAWRSGLQNAQFF	TGTGCCTGGAGGTCGGGACTCCAAAATGCGCAGTTCTTC
TRBV9	TRBJ2-3	TRBD2	many	CASSVASGGDDTQYF	TGTGCCAGCAGCGTCGCTAGCGGGGGGGACGATACGCAGTATTTT
TRBV9	TRBJ2-6	TRBD1	.	CASSVRPTGALSGANVLTF	TGTGCCAGCAGCGTAAGGCCGACAGGGGCCCTCTCTGGGGCCAACGTCCTGACTTTC